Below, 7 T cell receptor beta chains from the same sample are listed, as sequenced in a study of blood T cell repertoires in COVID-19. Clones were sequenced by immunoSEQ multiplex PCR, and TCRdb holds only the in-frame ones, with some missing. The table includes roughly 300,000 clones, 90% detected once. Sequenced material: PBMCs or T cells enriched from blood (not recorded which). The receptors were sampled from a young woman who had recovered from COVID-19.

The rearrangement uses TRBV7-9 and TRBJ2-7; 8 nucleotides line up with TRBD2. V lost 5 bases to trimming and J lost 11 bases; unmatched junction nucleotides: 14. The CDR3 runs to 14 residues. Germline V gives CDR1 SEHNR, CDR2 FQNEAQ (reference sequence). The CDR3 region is CASSPRTSGRVEYF. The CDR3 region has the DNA TGTGCCAGCAGCCCTAGGACCAGCGGGAGAGTGGAGTACTTC.

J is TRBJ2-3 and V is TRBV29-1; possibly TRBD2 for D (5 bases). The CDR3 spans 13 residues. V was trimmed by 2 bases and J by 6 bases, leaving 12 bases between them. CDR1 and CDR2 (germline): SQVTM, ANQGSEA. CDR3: CSVERGTSDTQYF. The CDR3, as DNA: TGCAGCGTTGAACGGGGAACAAGCGATACGCAGTATTTT.

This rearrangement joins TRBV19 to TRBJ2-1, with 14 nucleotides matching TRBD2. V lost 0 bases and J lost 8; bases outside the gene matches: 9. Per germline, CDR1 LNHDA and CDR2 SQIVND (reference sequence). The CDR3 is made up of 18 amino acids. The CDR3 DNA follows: TGTGCCAGTAGTATAGATAAAACCGGGACTAGCGGGAGAGATGAGCAGTTCTTC. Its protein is CASSIDKTGTSGRDEQFF. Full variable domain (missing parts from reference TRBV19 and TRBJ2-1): DGGITQSPKYLFRKEGQNVTLSCEQNLNHDAMYWYRQDPGQGLRLIYYSQIVNDFQKGDIAEGYSVSREKKESFPLTVTSAQKNPTAFYLCASSIDKTGTSGRDEQFFGPGTRLTVL.

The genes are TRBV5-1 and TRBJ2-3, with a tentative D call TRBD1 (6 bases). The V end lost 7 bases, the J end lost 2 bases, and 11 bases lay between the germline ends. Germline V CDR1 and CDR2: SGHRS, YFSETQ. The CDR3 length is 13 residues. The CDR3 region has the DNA TGCGCCAGCCGGAGACAGGACACAGATACGCAGTATTTT. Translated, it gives CASRRQDTDTQYF. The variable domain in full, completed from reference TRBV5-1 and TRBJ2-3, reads KAGVTQTPRYLIKTRGQQVTLSCSPISGHRSVSWYQQTPGQGLQFLFEYFSETQRNKGNFPGRFSGRQFSNSRSEMNVSTLELGDSALYLCASRRQDTDTQYFGPGTRLTVL.

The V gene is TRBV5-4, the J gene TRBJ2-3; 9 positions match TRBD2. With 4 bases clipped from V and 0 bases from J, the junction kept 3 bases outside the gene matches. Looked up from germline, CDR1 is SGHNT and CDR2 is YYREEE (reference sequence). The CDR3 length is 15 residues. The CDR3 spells CASSPTSGSTDTQYF. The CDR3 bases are TGTGCCAGCAGCCCAACTAGCGGGAGCACAGATACGCAGTATTTT. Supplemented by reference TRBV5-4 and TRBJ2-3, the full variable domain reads ETGVTQSPTHLIKTRGQQVTLRCSSQSGHNTVSWYQQALGQGPQFIFQYYREEENGRGNFPPRFSGLQFPNYSSELNVNALELDDSALYLCASSPTSGSTDTQYFGPGTRLTVL.

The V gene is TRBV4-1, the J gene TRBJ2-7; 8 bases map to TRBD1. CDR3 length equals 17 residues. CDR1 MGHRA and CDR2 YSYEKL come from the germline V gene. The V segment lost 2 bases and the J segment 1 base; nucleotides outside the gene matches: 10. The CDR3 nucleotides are TGCGCCAGCAGCCAATCGCAGGGGGCGAGTACATCCTACGAGCAGTACTTC. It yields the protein CASSQSQGASTSYEQYF.

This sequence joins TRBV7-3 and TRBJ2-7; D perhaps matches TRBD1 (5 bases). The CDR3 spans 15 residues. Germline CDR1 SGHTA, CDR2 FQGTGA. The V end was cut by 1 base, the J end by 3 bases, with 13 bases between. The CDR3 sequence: CASSLNPTESYEQYF. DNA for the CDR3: TGTGCCAGCAGCTTAAATCCGACAGAAAGCTACGAGCAGTACTTC.